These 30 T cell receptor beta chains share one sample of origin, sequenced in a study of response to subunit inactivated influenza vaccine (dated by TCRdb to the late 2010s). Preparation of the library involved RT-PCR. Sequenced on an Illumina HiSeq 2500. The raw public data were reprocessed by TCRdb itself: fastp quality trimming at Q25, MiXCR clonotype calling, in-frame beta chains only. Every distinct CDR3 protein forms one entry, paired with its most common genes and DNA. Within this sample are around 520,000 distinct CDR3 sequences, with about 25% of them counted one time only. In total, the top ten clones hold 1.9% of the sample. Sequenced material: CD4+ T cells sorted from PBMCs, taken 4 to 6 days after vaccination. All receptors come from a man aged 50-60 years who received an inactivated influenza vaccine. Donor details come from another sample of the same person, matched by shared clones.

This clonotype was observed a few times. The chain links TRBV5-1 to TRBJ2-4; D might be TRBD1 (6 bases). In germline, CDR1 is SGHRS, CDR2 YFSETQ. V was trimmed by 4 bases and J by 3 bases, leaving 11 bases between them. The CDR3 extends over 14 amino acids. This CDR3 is CASSPDSHKNIQYF. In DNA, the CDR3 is TGCGCCAGCAGCCCGGACAGCCACAAAAACATTCAGTACTTC.

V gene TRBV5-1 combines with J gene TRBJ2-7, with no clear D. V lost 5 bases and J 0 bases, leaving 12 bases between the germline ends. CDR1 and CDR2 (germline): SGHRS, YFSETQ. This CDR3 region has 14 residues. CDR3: CASSYQDGSYEQYF. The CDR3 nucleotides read TGCGCCAGCAGTTATCAGGACGGCTCCTACGAGCAGTACTTC.

The CDR3 bases are TGTGCCAGCAGTTACGGGGACAGCACTGAAGCTTTCTTT. The encoded protein is CASSYGDSTEAFF. V and J are TRBV6-2 or TRBV6-3 and TRBJ1-1; 7 nucleotides align to TRBD1. Germline V gene lookup returns CDR1 MNHEY and CDR2 SVGEGT. Losses at the gene ends were 2 bases for V and 4 bases for J; bases not matched to a gene: 1. The CDR3 extends over 13 amino acids.

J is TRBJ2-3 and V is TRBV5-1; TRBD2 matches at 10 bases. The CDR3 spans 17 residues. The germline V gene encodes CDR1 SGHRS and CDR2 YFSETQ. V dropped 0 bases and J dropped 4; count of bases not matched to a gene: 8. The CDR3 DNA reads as TGCGCCAGCAGCTTGGCTCTAGCGGGAGCTAGGGCAGATACGCAGTATTTT. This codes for CASSLALAGARADTQYF.

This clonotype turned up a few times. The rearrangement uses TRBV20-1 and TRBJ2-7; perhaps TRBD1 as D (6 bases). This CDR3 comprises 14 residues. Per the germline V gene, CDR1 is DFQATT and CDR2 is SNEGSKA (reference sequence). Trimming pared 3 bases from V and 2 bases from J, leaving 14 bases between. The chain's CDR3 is CSASSRGIAYEQYF. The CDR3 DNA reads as TGCAGTGCTAGTTCCAGGGGAATTGCCTACGAGCAGTACTTC.

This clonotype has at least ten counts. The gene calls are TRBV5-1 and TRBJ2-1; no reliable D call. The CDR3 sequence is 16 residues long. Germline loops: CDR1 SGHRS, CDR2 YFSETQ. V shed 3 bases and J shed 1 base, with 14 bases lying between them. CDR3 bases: TGCGCCAGCAGCTCCCTGGGGAAAGGGTCCTACAATGAGCAGTTCTTC. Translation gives CASSSLGKGSYNEQFF.

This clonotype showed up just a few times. The CDR3: CSARNSGQGLNSPLHF. Written as DNA, the CDR3 is TGCAGTGCTAGGAATTCGGGACAGGGGTTAAATTCACCCCTCCACTTT. This chain joins TRBV20-1 and TRBJ1-6, with 10 bases identical to TRBD1. CDR1 is DFQATT, CDR2 SNEGSKA, per germline (reference sequence). The CDR3 is 16 amino acids. V lost 3 bases, J lost 7 bases, and 9 bases stayed unmatched.

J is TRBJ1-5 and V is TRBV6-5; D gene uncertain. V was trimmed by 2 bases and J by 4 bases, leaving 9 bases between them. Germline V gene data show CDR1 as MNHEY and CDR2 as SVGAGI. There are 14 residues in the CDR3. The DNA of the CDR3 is TGTGCCAGCAGTTACGTCTCTCAAAATCAGCCCCAGCATTTT. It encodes CASSYVSQNQPQHF.

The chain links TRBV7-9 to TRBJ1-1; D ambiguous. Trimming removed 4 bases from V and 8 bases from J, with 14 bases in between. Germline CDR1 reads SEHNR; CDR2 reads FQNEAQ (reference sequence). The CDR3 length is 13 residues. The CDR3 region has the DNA TGTGCCAGCAGCTACGGACTGCAAGGGGAAGCTTTCTTT. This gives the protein CASSYGLQGEAFF.

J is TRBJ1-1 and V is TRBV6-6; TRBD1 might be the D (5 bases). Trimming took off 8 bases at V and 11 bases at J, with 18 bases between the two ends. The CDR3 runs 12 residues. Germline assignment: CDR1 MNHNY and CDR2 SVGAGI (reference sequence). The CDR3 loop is CASSTGDSGAFF. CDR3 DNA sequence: TGTGCCAGCTCTACTGGGGACTCAGGGGCTTTCTTT.

The CDR3 is CASSLDRQGANEQYF. The CDR3, as DNA: TGTGCCAGCAGCTTGGACAGACAGGGGGCCAACGAGCAGTACTTC. The chain couples TRBV5-5 to TRBJ2-7; 10 bases map to TRBD1. The V segment lost 0 bases and the J segment 5 bases; nucleotides outside the gene matches: 5. The CDR3 covers 15 residues. The germline CDR1 and CDR2 sequences are SGHKS and YYEKEE (reference sequence).

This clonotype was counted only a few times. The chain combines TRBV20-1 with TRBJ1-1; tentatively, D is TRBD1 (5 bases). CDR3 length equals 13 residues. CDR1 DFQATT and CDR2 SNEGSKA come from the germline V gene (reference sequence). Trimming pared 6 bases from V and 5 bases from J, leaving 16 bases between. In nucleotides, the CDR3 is TGCAGTGCCTATAAAGACGGGGGGACTGAAGCTTTCTTT. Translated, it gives CSAYKDGGTEAFF.

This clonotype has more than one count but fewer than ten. The DNA of the CDR3 is TGTGCCCCACCAACAGGGTGTGGCTACACCTTC. Its protein is CAPPTGCGYTF. V is TRBV10-3 and J is TRBJ1-2; D might be TRBD1 (6 bases). Trimming removed 11 bases from V and 7 bases from J, with 14 bases in between. Looked up from germline, CDR1 is ENHRY and CDR2 is SYGVKD. This CDR3 region has 11 residues.

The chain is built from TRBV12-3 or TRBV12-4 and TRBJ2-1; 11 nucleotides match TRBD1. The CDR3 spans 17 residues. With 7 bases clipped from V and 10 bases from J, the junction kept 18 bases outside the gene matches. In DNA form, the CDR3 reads TGTGCCAGCACCATTTTCGTGGGGACAGGGGGTGTTAGGGAGCAGTTCTTC. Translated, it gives CASTIFVGTGGVREQFF.

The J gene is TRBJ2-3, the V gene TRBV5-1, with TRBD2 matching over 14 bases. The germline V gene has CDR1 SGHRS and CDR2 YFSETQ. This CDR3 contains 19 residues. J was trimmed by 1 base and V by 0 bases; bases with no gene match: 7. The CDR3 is CASSLDGTSGRARTDTQYF. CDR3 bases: TGCGCCAGCAGCTTGGACGGGACTAGCGGGAGAGCTCGCACAGATACGCAGTATTTT. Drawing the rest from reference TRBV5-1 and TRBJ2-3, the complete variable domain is KAGVTQTPRYLIKTRGQQVTLSCSPISGHRSVSWYQQTPGQGLQFLFEYFSETQRNKGNFPGRFSGRQFSNSRSEMNVSTLELGDSALYLCASSLDGTSGRARTDTQYFGPGTRLTVL.

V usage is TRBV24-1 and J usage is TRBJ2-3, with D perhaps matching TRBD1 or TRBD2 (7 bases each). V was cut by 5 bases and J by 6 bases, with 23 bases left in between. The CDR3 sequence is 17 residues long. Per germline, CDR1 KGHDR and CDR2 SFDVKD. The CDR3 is CATSGRDRGLDVDTQYF. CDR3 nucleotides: TGTGCCACCAGTGGTCGGGACAGAGGACTAGATGTGGATACGCAGTATTTT.

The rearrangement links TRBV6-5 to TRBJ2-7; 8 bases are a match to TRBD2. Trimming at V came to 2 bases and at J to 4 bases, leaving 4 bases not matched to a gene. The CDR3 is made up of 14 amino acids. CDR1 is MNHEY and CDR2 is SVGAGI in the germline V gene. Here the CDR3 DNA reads TGTGCCAGCAGTTACGGCCGGGGGGGGTACGAGCAGTACTTC. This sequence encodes CASSYGRGGYEQYF.

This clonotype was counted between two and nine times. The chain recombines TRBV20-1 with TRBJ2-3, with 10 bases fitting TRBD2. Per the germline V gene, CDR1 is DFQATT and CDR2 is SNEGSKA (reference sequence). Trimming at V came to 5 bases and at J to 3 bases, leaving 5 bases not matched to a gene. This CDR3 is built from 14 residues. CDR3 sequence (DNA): TGCAGTGCTCCTAGCGGGAGTCGGACAGATACGCAGTATTTT. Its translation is CSAPSGSRTDTQYF.

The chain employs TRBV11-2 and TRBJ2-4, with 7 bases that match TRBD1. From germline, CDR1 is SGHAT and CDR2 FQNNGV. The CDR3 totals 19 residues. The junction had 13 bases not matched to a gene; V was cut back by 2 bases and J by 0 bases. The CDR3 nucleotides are TGTGCCAGCAGCTTAACCCCCTATAGGGACAGACTAGCCAAAAACATTCAGTACTTC. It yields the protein CASSLTPYRDRLAKNIQYF.

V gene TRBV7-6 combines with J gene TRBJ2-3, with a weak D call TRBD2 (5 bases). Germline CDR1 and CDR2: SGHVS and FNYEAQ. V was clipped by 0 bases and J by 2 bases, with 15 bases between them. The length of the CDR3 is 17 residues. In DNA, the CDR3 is TGTGCCAGCAGCTTAGCGTCCACGGGGAGATTCACAGATACGCAGTATTTT. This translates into CASSLASTGRFTDTQYF.

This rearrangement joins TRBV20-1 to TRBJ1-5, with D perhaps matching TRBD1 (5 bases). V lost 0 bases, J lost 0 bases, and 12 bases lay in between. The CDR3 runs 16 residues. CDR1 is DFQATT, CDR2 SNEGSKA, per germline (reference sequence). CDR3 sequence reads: CSARDGRGFSNQPQHF. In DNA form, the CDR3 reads TGCAGTGCTAGAGATGGAAGGGGATTTAGCAATCAGCCCCAGCATTTT.

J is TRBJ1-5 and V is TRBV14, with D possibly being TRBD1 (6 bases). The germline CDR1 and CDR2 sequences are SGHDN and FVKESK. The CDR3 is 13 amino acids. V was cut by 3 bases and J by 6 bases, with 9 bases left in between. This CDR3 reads CASSQSRGQPQHF. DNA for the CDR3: TGTGCCAGCAGCCAGAGCAGGGGTCAGCCCCAGCATTTT.

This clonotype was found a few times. CDR3 sequence reads: CASSPLAALAGGPSYEQYF. The CDR3 DNA reads as TGTGCCAGCAGCCCCCTAGCCGCTCTAGCGGGGGGGCCTTCCTACGAGCAGTACTTC. The rearrangement uses TRBV6-2 or TRBV6-3 and TRBJ2-7; 12 nucleotides match TRBD2. With 6 bases clipped from V and 1 base from J, the junction kept 16 bases outside the gene matches. This CDR3 region has 19 residues. Per germline, CDR1 MNHEY and CDR2 SVGEGT.

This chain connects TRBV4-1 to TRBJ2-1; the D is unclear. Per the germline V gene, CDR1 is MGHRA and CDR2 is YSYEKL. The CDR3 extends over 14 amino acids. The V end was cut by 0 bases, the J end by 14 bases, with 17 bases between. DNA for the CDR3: TGCGCCAGCAGCCAAGACCCTATAGTCGGCTTCAAGTTCTTC. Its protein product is CASSQDPIVGFKFF.

CDR3 residues: CASSFEWRPDTQYF. CDR3 DNA sequence: TGTGCCAGCAGCTTTGAGTGGCGCCCAGATACGCAGTATTTT. The V and J genes are TRBV5-4 and TRBJ2-3; D call uncertain. Per the germline V gene, CDR1 is SGHNT and CDR2 is YYREEE (reference sequence). V dropped 2 bases and J dropped 4 bases, with 11 bases sitting between them. The CDR3 spans 14 residues.

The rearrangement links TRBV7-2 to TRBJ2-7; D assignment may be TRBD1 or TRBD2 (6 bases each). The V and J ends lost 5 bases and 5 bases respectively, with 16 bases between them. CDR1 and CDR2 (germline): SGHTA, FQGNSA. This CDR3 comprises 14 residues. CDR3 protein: CASSHVGGRNEQYF. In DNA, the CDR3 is TGTGCCAGCAGCCACGTGGGGGGCAGAAACGAGCAGTACTTC.

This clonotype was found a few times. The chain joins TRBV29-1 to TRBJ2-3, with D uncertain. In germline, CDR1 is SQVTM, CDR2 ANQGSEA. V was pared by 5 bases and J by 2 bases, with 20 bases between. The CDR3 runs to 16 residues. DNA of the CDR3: TGCAGCGTTATGAGGAACGCACTCGCGTCCACAGATACGCAGTATTTT. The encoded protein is CSVMRNALASTDTQYF.

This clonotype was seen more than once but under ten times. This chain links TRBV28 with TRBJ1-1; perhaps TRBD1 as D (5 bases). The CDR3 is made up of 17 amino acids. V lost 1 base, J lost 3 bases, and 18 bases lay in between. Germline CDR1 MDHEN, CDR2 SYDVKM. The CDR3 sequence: CASSLSPGGASYTEAFF. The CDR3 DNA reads TGTGCCAGCAGTTTATCGCCCGGGGGTGCGTCCTACACTGAAGCTTTCTTT.

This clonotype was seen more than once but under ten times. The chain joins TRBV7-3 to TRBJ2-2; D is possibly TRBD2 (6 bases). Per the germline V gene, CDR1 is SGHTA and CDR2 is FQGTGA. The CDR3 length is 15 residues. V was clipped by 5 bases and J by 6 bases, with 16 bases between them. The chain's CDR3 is CASSRDSLGPGELFF. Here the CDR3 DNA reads TGTGCCAGCAGCCGGGACTCCTTAGGGCCCGGGGAGCTGTTTTTT.

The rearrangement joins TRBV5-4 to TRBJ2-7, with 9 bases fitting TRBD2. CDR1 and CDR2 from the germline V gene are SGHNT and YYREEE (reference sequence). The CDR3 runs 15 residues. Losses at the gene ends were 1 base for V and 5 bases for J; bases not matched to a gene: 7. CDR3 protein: CASSLSSGSIHEQYF. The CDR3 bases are TGTGCCAGCAGCTTGAGTAGCGGGAGTATCCACGAGCAGTACTTC.